This T cell receptor (beta chain) is drawn from a study of cytotoxic CD8 clonotypes in ibrutinib-treated CLL. The overall study: Response was recorded as partial in approximately 24 patients and complete in 2; at median 68 months, approximately 14 remained remitted and about 12 had progressed. Across samples, productive templates numbered approximately 260,000 and productive rearrangements reached over 90,000 on average.

Frozen-stored PBMCs produced approximately 2 micrograms of genomic DNA for TCR beta libraries. The CDR3 covers 13 residues. Germline-derived CDR1 and CDR2 are MGHRA and YSYEKL. Trimming left V 0 bases short and J 2 bases short, with 5 bases between. This clone was seen only a few times. Its antigen is not known. General study points: Clonality increased with ibrutinib response but returned toward baseline at progression.

Repertoires were generated with immunoSEQ multiplex PCR, while TCRdb's copy carries only in-frame clones and drops some. The sample lists 250,000 to 350,000 clones; roughly 76% were seen once. The material sequenced was PBMCs, taken at disease progression, from a patient treated with ibrutinib. The TCR originated in a human donor with chronic lymphocytic leukemia. The chain employs TRBV4-1 and TRBJ2-7; no clear D gene. DNA for the CDR3: TGCGCCAGCAGCCAAGAACGGACCTACGAGCAGTACTTC. Protein: CASSQERTYEQYF.